Listed here are 32 T cell receptor beta chains from one sample, sequenced in a study of T cells in Graves' hyperthyroidism and ophthalmopathy. Using RNA transcripts as the source, TCR beta CDR3 regions were amplified. Using the HTBI primer set, a first-round RT-PCR was run on the TCR CDR3. TCRdb processed the multiplex PCR reads anew with MiXCR; each CDR3 protein has one entry. This sample has some 490,000 distinct CDR3 sequences, with about 20% found just once. The sample was blood. These receptors all stem from a woman between 70 and 85 years old with Graves' ophthalmopathy.

V is TRBV7-2 and J is TRBJ2-1, with a tentative D call TRBD2 (5 bases). Germline lookup yields CDR1 SGHTA and CDR2 FQGNSA. Deletions cut 8 bases from V and 6 bases from J, with 23 bases between. The CDR3 runs 16 residues. This chain's CDR3 is CASGRKGLPASNEQFF. DNA of the CDR3: TGTGCCAGCGGACGTAAAGGACTCCCGGCCAGCAATGAGCAGTTCTTC.

This clonotype appeared many times. The chain has TRBV2 and TRBJ2-5, with unresolved D. Germline V CDR1 and CDR2: SNHLY, FYNNEI. CDR3 length equals 11 residues. V was cut by 4 bases and J by 4 bases, with 4 bases left in between. The CDR3 is CASSGAETQYF. The CDR3 region has the DNA TGTGCCAGCAGTGGGGCAGAGACCCAGTACTTC.

This clonotype turned up a few times. J is TRBJ2-7 and V is TRBV20-1; TRBD1 might be the D (6 bases). Germline V gene lookup returns CDR1 DFQATT and CDR2 SNEGSKA (reference sequence). The CDR3 extends over 11 amino acids. V lost 3 bases, J lost 5 bases, and 8 bases lay in between. In nucleotides, the CDR3 is TGCAGTGCTAGTCAGGGGCACGAGCAGTACTTC. This codes for CSASQGHEQYF.

This clonotype was seen at least ten times. The chain employs TRBV28 and TRBJ2-7; 11 positions agree with TRBD2. Germline V gene lookup returns CDR1 MDHEN and CDR2 SYDVKM. This CDR3 has 18 amino acids. J gave up 1 base and V 1 base, and 9 bases lay outside the gene matches. This chain's CDR3 is CASSLLSPASGRSYEQYF. The CDR3 nucleotides are TGTGCCAGCAGTTTATTAAGTCCGGCTAGCGGGAGGTCCTACGAGCAGTACTTC.

V is TRBV4-1 and J is TRBJ1-1, with D perhaps matching TRBD1 (6 bases). Germline loops: CDR1 MGHRA, CDR2 YSYEKL. Trimming removed 2 bases from V and 0 bases from J, with 10 bases in between. The CDR3 covers 15 residues. This CDR3 is CASSQPGGLNTEAFF. The CDR3, as DNA: TGCGCCAGCAGCCAACCTGGGGGGCTGAACACTGAAGCTTTCTTT.

This clonotype was recorded at least ten times. The rearrangement joins TRBV6-1 to TRBJ1-1; tentatively, D is TRBD1 (6 bases). CDR1 is MNHNS, CDR2 SASEGT, per germline. The CDR3 extends over 15 amino acids. The V and J ends lost 6 bases and 6 bases respectively, with 20 bases between them. The CDR3 DNA follows: TGTGCCAGCAGGAACAACAGGGTAGGGAGGGCTGAAGCTTTCTTT. It codes for CASRNNRVGRAEAFF.

This clonotype was seen at least ten times. The rearrangement joins TRBV27 to TRBJ1-6, with D perhaps matching TRBD1 (5 bases). The CDR3 is 16 residues long. From germline, CDR1 is MNHEY and CDR2 SMNVEV (reference sequence). Trimming took 5 bases from V and 11 from J, leaving 22 bases between them. The CDR3 coding sequence is TGTGCCAGCAGTCACAACTCCGGGACCACACCGGCACCCCTCCACTTT. The encoded protein is CASSHNSGTTPAPLHF.

Ten or more counts support this clonotype. The V gene is TRBV28, the J gene TRBJ2-1, with 12 bases identical to TRBD2. After removal of 6 bases from V and 9 bases from J, the junction contained 9 bases not matched to a gene. Germline V lookup: CDR1 MDHEN, CDR2 SYDVKM. CDR3 length: 15 amino acids. CDR3 protein: CASSASGRAYVEQFF. In DNA, the CDR3 is TGTGCCAGCAGCGCTAGCGGGAGGGCCTATGTTGAGCAGTTCTTC.

This clonotype came up many times. V gene TRBV20-1 combines with J gene TRBJ1-1; a possible D gene is TRBD1 (5 bases). The V end lost 6 bases, the J end lost 1 base, and 15 bases lay between the germline ends. Germline V gene data show CDR1 as DFQATT and CDR2 as SNEGSKA (reference sequence). The CDR3 consists of 14 residues. CDR3 coding DNA: TGCAGTGCGTTTGAAAGACAGCCGAACACTGAAGCTTTCTTT. Translation: CSAFERQPNTEAFF.

This clonotype turned up a few times. The rearrangement uses TRBV19 and TRBJ2-2, with 14 positions matching TRBD2. The CDR3 has 17 amino acids. V gave up 3 bases and J gave up 5 bases; unmatched junction bases: 5. Looked up from germline, CDR1 is LNHDA and CDR2 is SQIVND (reference sequence). The DNA for the CDR3 is TGTGCCAGTAGTATGGGACTAGCGGGAGTGACTACCGGGGAGCTGTTTTTT. Residues: CASSMGLAGVTTGELFF.

The chain couples TRBV27 to TRBJ2-3; 7 bases align to TRBD2. The CDR3 totals 16 residues. Trimming took 4 bases from V and 1 from J; bases not matched to a gene: 8. CDR1 is MNHEY and CDR2 is SMNVEV in the germline V gene (reference sequence). CDR3 amino acids: CASSSPSGIGTDTQYF. The CDR3 nucleotides read TGTGCCAGCAGTTCTCCGAGCGGGATTGGCACAGATACGCAGTATTTT.

V is TRBV5-7 and J is TRBJ2-1; 13 bases align to TRBD2. TRBV5-7 is flagged as an ORF with uncertain function. The V segment lost 4 bases and the J segment 8 bases; nucleotides outside the gene matches: 9. The CDR3 sequence is 16 residues long. CDR3 DNA sequence: TGTGCCAGCAGCCCGACCGGGACTAGCGGGGCTGATGAGCAGTTCTTC. It encodes CASSPTGTSGADEQFF.

In its sample, this clonotype was seen once. The chain combines TRBV6-1 with TRBJ2-7, with 8 bases that match TRBD1. The V and J ends lost 2 bases and 2 bases, in that order; junction bases with no gene match: 14. Per the germline V gene, CDR1 is MNHNS and CDR2 is SASEGT. The CDR3 totals 18 residues. The CDR3 DNA reads as TGTGCCAGCAGTGAACAGATGGGGACAGGTCCTTTCCCCTACGAGCAGTACTTC. This encodes CASSEQMGTGPFPYEQYF.

This chain links TRBV19 with TRBJ2-1; 10 bases are shared with TRBD2. Trimming took 10 bases from V and 5 from J; bases not matched to a gene: 14. Germline CDR1 reads LNHDA; CDR2 reads SQIVND (reference sequence). This CDR3 is built from 16 residues. CDR3 amino acids: CATEPRLAGVNNEQFF. The CDR3 bases are TGTGCCACCGAACCCCGCCTAGCGGGAGTGAACAATGAGCAGTTCTTC.

This clonotype was recorded a few times. V and J are TRBV7-2 and TRBJ1-1; D remains ambiguous. CDR1 is SGHTA, CDR2 FQGNSA, per germline. The CDR3 contains 14 residues. V gave up 8 bases and J gave up 5 bases, with 18 bases separating them. Here the CDR3 DNA reads TGTGCCAGCGGCCAATGGGTCGAGGGTACTGAAGCTTTCTTT. Translation gives CASGQWVEGTEAFF. Using reference TRBV7-2 and TRBJ1-1 for the parts outside the CDR3, the full variable domain is GAGVSQSPSNKVTEKGKDVELRCDPISGHTALYWYRQSLGQGLEFLIYFQGNSAPDKSGLPSDRFSAERTGGSVSTLTIQRTQQEDSAVYLCASGQWVEGTEAFFGQGTRLTVV.

The V gene is TRBV20-1, the J gene TRBJ1-2; 8 bases line up with TRBD1. This CDR3 contains 13 residues. CDR1 and CDR2 from the germline V gene are DFQATT and SNEGSKA (reference sequence). V trimming: 5 bases; J trimming: 4 bases; junction bases outside the gene matches: 6. The CDR3 coding sequence is TGCAGTGCTCTAGCACAGGGGGGCTATGGCTACACCTTC. Amino acids: CSALAQGGYGYTF.

The genes are TRBV11-3 and TRBJ2-7; 7 bases line up with TRBD1. CDR1 and CDR2 (germline): SGHNT, YENEEA. V was clipped by 3 bases and J by 4 bases; unmatched bases: 9. The CDR3 contains 15 residues. The CDR3 coding sequence is TGTGCCAGCAGCTTCCGAGACAGGGTCCTTTACGAGCAGTACTTC. Amino acids: CASSFRDRVLYEQYF.

The chain joins TRBV7-2 to TRBJ2-1; the D is unclear. The CDR3 totals 18 residues. Trimming took 5 bases from V and 0 from J, leaving 20 bases between them. In germline, CDR1 is SGHTA, CDR2 FQGNSA. The CDR3, as DNA: TGTGCCAGCAGCCCCGTTCCCGCGACGGGTTACTCCTACAATGAGCAGTTCTTC. It codes for CASSPVPATGYSYNEQFF.

The chain has TRBV6-5 and TRBJ2-3; maybe TRBD1 (6 bases). V was cut by 0 bases and J by 2 bases, with 15 bases left in between. The CDR3 is 17 amino acids. Germline assignment: CDR1 MNHEY and CDR2 SVGAGI. The CDR3 sequence: CASSYSFGQTVTDTQYF. As DNA, the CDR3 is TGTGCCAGCAGTTACTCATTCGGACAGACAGTCACAGATACGCAGTATTTT.

This clonotype was observed a handful of times. V and J are TRBV20-1 and TRBJ2-7; D perhaps matches TRBD2 (5 bases). The CDR3 consists of 12 residues. Germline CDR1 and CDR2: DFQATT and SNEGSKA (reference sequence). V lost 5 bases, J lost 3 bases, and 11 bases lay in between. The DNA of the CDR3 is TGCAGTGCTCGGGGTCAGAGCTACGAGCAGTACTTC. This translates into CSARGQSYEQYF.

In this sample, this clonotype turned up a few times. This rearrangement joins TRBV12-3 or TRBV12-4 to TRBJ2-1; 10 nucleotides agree with TRBD2. The CDR3 totals 15 residues. The J segment lost 10 bases and the V segment lost 5 bases, leaving 11 bases of the junction unmatched. The CDR3 region is CASSPSGSPSWEQFF. Here the CDR3 DNA reads TGTGCCAGCAGTCCTAGCGGGAGTCCCAGCTGGGAGCAGTTCTTC.

The V call is TRBV6-1, the J call TRBJ2-2, with D hard to call. The CDR3 sequence is 15 residues long. CDR1 is MNHNS, CDR2 SASEGT, per germline. V was shortened by 7 bases and J by 6 bases, with 18 bases between the two germline ends. CDR3 bases: TGTGCCAGCAAGAGGACGGCCCACTCGGCCGGGGAGCTGTTTTTT. Its protein product is CASKRTAHSAGELFF.

Details on this clonotype: One end of the junction varies from germline; a read error may be responsible. This sequence joins TRBV27 and TRBJ2-5, with a possible D match to TRBD2 (6 bases). This CDR3 has 13 residues. Germline CDR1 is MNHEY and CDR2 is SMNVEV (reference sequence). The CDR3 loop is CASMTLGGEAQYF. CDR3 DNA: TGTGCCAGCATGACCCTGGGAGGAGAGGCCCAGTACTTC.

This chain uses TRBV27 with TRBJ1-6; TRBD1 is a possible D gene (5 bases). Deletions cut 3 bases from V and 7 bases from J, with 10 bases between. The CDR3 is 14 amino acids. Germline V CDR1 and CDR2: MNHEY, SMNVEV (reference sequence). The CDR3 DNA is TGTGCCAGCAGTTTTGGGGCAGGGAATTCACCCCTCCACTTT. Its protein is CASSFGAGNSPLHF.

The chain combines TRBV30 with TRBJ2-5; no reliable D call. The CDR3 is 13 residues long. The germline V gene encodes CDR1 GTSNPN and CDR2 SVGIG (reference sequence). Trimming stripped 0 bases from V and 6 bases from J, with 11 bases between. The DNA for the CDR3 is TGTGCCTGGAGTGTAGGACCACAACAGACCCAGTACTTC. It yields the protein CAWSVGPQQTQYF.

This clonotype was recorded a few times. This chain joins TRBV15 and TRBJ2-1; 8 bases fit TRBD1. J gave up 8 bases and V 0 bases, and 6 bases lay outside the gene matches. Germline lookup yields CDR1 LNHNV and CDR2 YYDKDF (reference sequence). The CDR3 contains 15 residues. The CDR3 loop is CATSRDRGLFDEQFF. Written as DNA, the CDR3 is TGTGCCACCAGCAGAGACAGGGGGCTTTTTGATGAGCAGTTCTTC.

This clonotype was counted between two and nine times. The V gene is TRBV7-9, the J gene TRBJ1-3; D is undetermined. This CDR3 has 13 residues. Between the trimmed V and J ends, which lost 3 bases and 3 bases, there was a span of 6 bases. Germline V gene sequence: CDR1 SEHNR, CDR2 FQNEAQ (reference sequence). The CDR3: CASSLGLGNTIYF. CDR3 bases: TGTGCCAGCAGCTTGGGTCTTGGAAACACCATATATTTT. Full variable domain (remainder filled in from reference TRBV7-9 and TRBJ1-3): DTGVSQNPRHKITKRGQNVTFRCDPISEHNRLYWYRQTLGQGPEFLTYFQNEAQLEKSRLLSDRFSAERPKGSFSTLEIQRTEQGDSAMYLCASSLGLGNTIYFGEGSWLTVV.

This clonotype was detected only a few times. V and J are TRBV7-9 and TRBJ2-5, with a weak D call TRBD1 (5 bases). This CDR3 spans 14 amino acids. V was shortened by 3 bases and J by 5 bases, with 13 bases between the two germline ends. CDR1 is SEHNR and CDR2 is FQNEAQ in the germline V gene (reference sequence). CDR3 in DNA: TGTGCCAGCAGCTTTTCCGCATGGGGCGAGACCCAGTACTTC. Its protein product is CASSFSAWGETQYF.

The chain links TRBV29-1 to TRBJ2-5, with 10 bases lining up with TRBD2. This CDR3 has 17 residues. CDR1 is SQVTM and CDR2 is ANQGSEA in the germline V gene. J lost 0 bases, V lost 2 bases, and 9 bases had no gene match. This CDR3 is CSVESLFGTSDQETQYF. The CDR3 nucleotides are TGCAGCGTTGAATCCTTGTTCGGGACTAGCGACCAAGAGACCCAGTACTTC.

This chain uses TRBV10-2 with TRBJ1-1, with a possible D match to TRBD1 (5 bases). Germline-derived CDR1 and CDR2 are WSHSY and SAAADI. The CDR3 totals 12 residues. V lost 4 bases and J 11 bases, leaving 14 bases between the germline ends. The CDR3 region is CASSGDGMGAFF. CDR3 DNA sequence: TGCGCCAGCAGTGGGGACGGGATGGGCGCTTTCTTT.

The chain combines TRBV6-5 with TRBJ2-4; tentative D call: TRBD2 (5 bases). Trimming cost V 2 bases and J 10 bases, with 9 bases left between them. CDR1 and CDR2 (germline): MNHEY, SVGAGI. The CDR3 spans 12 residues. The CDR3 is CASSYPRRIQYF. CDR3 sequence (DNA): TGTGCCAGCAGTTACCCCAGGAGGATTCAGTACTTC.

This chain joins TRBV13 and TRBJ2-7; TRBD2 aligns across 11 bases. The junction had 5 bases not matched to a gene; V was cut back by 4 bases and J by 0 bases. This CDR3 is 16 amino acids long. Germline V lookup: CDR1 PRHDT, CDR2 FYEKMQ (reference sequence). CDR3 DNA sequence: TGTGCCAGCAGCTCACTAGCGGGAGCCAACTCCTACGAGCAGTACTTC. Amino acids: CASSSLAGANSYEQYF.